This TCR beta chain was obtained from a study of naive and memory T cell subsets. Deletions cut 1 base from V and 8 bases from J, with 12 bases between. Germline-derived CDR1 and CDR2 are SGHNT and YYREEE (reference sequence). The CDR3 consists of 13 residues. The beta constant-region primer was an equimolar mix of two oligonucleotides covering TRBC1 and TRBC2. TCRdb redid the calling of the UMI-ligation and nested PCR reads with MiXCR, one entry per CDR3 protein. The data show about 85,000 distinct CDR3 sequences, about an eighth seen once. This clonotype was recorded a few times. Sequencing input: central memory CD4+ T cells from blood. The chain recombines TRBV5-4 with TRBJ1-1; D unresolved. The sequence was obtained from a human donor in good health. The DNA of the CDR3 is TGTGCCAGCAGCTTGCCTATTTCTAGCGAAGCTTTCTTT. Residues: CASSLPISSEAFF.